This TCR beta chain derives from a study of T cell changes during pregnancy in multiple sclerosis. From germline, CDR1 is SEHNR and CDR2 FQNEAQ (reference sequence). V dropped 8 bases and J dropped 5; count of bases not matched to a gene: 8. The CDR3 runs 13 residues. This table comes from immunoSEQ multiplex PCR, and its TCRdb copy is limited to in-frame clones, with some not included. The sample has 20,000 to 25,000 clones, roughly 90% seen once. The J gene is TRBJ2-5, the V gene TRBV7-9, with 7 positions matching TRBD1. The sequencing used CD4+ T cells from peripheral blood mononuclear cells, collected in the third trimester of pregnancy. The clonotype originates from a female donor with multiple sclerosis, enrolled in a pregnancy study. The CDR3 DNA reads TGTGCCAGCTGCAGAGGGGGCATTGAGACCCAGTACTTC. Residues: CASCRGGIETQYF.